A selection of T cell receptor beta chains follows, all from one sample in a study of regulatory T cells in long-lasting Graves disease. TCRdb recomputed calls from the multiplex PCR reads with MiXCR, one row per CDR3 protein. Of some 330,000 distinct CDR3 sequences in the sample, less than 30% were seen once. This specimen consisted of peripheral blood mononuclear cells (PBMCs), obtained when the disease was refractory, from a patient treated with antithyroid drugs. Receptor source: a woman in her thirties or forties with Graves disease. Each CDR3 is given with its conserved first and last residue. Each record gives: J gene, V gene, CDR3 protein.

>TRBJ2-5|TRBV15
CATSRGSGRAGETQYF
>TRBJ1-2|TRBV7-2
CASRSQGFLHYGYTF
>TRBJ2-7|TRBV5-1
CASSFFARAYEQYF
>TRBJ1-2|TRBV5-4
CASSLDGGNYGYTF
>TRBJ1-4|TRBV15
CATNNRQGSEKLFF
>TRBJ1-1|TRBV28
CASSMVQGNTEAFF
>TRBJ1-5|TRBV28
CASSTLPPYQPQHF
>TRBJ1-1|TRBV6-1
CASSLHGRGTGGRNTEAFF
>TRBJ2-2|TRBV19
CASRHTLGVNTGELFF
>TRBJ2-7|TRBV11-1
CASSLGGTQIYEQYF
>TRBJ2-7|TRBV5-1
CASSETAYEQYF
>TRBJ2-7|TRBV6-5
CASSYSADSYEQYF
>TRBJ2-3|TRBV7-8
CASSLVLAGGDTQYF
>TRBJ2-7|TRBV6-1
CASSRDVYEQYF
>TRBJ2-5|TRBV20-1
CSAESRTSFGETRYF
>TRBJ1-6|TRBV5-5
CASSWVAGGNSPLHF
>TRBJ1-3|TRBV7-9
CASSTTGGGNTIYF
>TRBJ1-1|TRBV7-9
CASHVLGAEAFF
>TRBJ2-1|TRBV2
CASSEVIPNEQFF
>TRBJ1-6|TRBV5-1
CASRGQDNSPLHF
>TRBJ2-5|TRBV29-1
CSVEDSVTQYF
>TRBJ1-2|TRBV20-1
CSASGGPTLNGYTF
>TRBJ1-4|TRBV7-6
CASSYTGQLNEKLFF
>TRBJ2-7|TRBV2
CAGRSIGEQYF
>TRBJ2-5|TRBV7-7
CASSLGSGRAETQYF
>TRBJ2-7|TRBV28
CATKSAGLKRVSYEQYF
>TRBJ1-1|TRBV6-5
CASSYSRAQEAFF
>TRBJ1-4|TRBV7-8
CASSIQSPGTGLRTNEKLFF
>TRBJ1-5|TRBV15
CATSRDQGGPQHF
>TRBJ2-2|TRBV6-1
CASSPGRSLSAGELFF
>TRBJ2-5|TRBV12-3/TRBV12-4
CASSAYAPKETQYF
>TRBJ1-5|TRBV2
CASSEVAANQPQHF
>TRBJ1-6|TRBV27
CASSLWEGVKGPPLHF
>TRBJ2-6|TRBV28
CASSPPMAGSRANVLTF
>TRBJ2-7|TRBV6-1
CASSVRGLRDEQYF
>TRBJ2-4|TRBV5-1
CASSPGQGSTKNIQYF
>TRBJ1-5|TRBV6-2/TRBV6-3
CASSRDRSSNQPQHF
>TRBJ1-5|TRBV19
CASTSGEGAKPQHF
>TRBJ2-5|TRBV29-1
CSAPVGEETQYF
>TRBJ2-7|TRBV2
CASNLLGREGPGEQYF
>TRBJ1-5|TRBV6-1
CASSNSRGQPQHF
>TRBJ2-7|TRBV7-9
CASSFPKGGTYEQYF
>TRBJ1-5|TRBV27
CASSWDSSNQPQHF
>TRBJ2-5|TRBV29-1
CSVVSGQETQYF
>TRBJ1-6|TRBV5-1
CASSLNPGQGNSPLHF
>TRBJ2-7|TRBV11-2
CASRHPFSGKEQYF
>TRBJ1-1|TRBV11-2
CASSLPRGRAGTEAFF
>TRBJ2-7|TRBV28
CASKRSGRYEQYF
>TRBJ2-7|TRBV20-1
CSAISGNYEQYF
>TRBJ2-1|TRBV3-1
CASSHVNRAREQFF
>TRBJ2-5|TRBV7-9
CVSSLAGGETQYF
>TRBJ1-2|TRBV28
CASSLTQPNYGYTF
>TRBJ2-5|TRBV5-4
CASSLSTSGYYGETQYF